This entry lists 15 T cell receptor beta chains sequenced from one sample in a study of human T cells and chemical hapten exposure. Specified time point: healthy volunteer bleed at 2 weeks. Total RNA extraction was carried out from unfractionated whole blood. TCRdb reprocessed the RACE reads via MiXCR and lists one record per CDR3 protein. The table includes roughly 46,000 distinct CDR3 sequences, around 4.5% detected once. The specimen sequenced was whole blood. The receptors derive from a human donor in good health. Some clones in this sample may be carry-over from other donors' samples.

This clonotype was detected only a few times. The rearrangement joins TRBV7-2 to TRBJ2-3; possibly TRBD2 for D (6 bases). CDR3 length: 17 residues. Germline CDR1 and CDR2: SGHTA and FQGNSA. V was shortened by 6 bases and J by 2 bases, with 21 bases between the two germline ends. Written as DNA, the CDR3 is TGTGCCAGCAGTACCCGCCCGGCGGGGCCTTACACAGATACGCAGTATTTT. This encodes CASSTRPAGPYTDTQYF.

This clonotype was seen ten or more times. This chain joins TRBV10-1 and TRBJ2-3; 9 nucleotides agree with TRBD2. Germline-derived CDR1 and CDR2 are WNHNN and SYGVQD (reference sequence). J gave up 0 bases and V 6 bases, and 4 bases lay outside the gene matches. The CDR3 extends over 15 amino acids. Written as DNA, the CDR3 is TGCGCCAGCAGGGATACTAGCGGGAGCACAGATACGCAGTATTTT. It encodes CASRDTSGSTDTQYF.

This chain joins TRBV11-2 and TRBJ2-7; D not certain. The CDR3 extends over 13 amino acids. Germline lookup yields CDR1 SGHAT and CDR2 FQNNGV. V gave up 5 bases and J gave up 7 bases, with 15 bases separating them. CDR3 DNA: TGTGCCAGCAGCCCAGAGGTCAGTCGGGAGCAGTACTTC. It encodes CASSPEVSREQYF.

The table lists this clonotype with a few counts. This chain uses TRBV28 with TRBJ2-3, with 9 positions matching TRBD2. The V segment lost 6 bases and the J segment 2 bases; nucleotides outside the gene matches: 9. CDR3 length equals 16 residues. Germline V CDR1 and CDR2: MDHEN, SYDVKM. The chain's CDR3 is CASSSPASGVTDTQYF. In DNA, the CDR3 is TGTGCCAGCAGCTCCCCCGCTAGCGGGGTCACAGATACGCAGTATTTT.

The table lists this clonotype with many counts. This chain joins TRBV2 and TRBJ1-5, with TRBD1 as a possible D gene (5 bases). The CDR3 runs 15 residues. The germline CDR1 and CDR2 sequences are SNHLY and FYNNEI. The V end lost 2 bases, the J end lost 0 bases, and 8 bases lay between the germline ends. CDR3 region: CASSERGYSNQPQHF. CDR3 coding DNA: TGTGCCAGCAGTGAAAGGGGTTATAGCAATCAGCCCCAGCATTTT.

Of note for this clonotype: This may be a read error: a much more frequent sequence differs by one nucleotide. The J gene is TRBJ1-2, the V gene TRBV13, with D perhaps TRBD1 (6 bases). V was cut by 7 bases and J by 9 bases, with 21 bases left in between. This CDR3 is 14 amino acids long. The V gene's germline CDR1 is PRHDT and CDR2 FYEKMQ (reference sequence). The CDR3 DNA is TGTGCCAGCAATGAGGGGGTCCTCACTAGCAGCTACACCTTC. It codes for CASNEGVLTSSYTF.

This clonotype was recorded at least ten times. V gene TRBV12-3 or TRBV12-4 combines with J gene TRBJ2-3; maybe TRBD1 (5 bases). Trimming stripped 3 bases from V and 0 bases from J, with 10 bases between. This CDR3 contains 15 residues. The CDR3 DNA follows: TGTGCCAGCAGTTTCGACAGACCTAGCACAGATACGCAGTATTTT. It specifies CASSFDRPSTDTQYF.

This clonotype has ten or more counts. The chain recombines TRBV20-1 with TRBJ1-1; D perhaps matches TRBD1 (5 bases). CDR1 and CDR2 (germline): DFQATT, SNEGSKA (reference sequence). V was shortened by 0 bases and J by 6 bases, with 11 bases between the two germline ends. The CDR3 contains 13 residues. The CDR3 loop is CSARDPRGAEAFF. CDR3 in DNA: TGCAGTGCTAGAGATCCCCGGGGCGCTGAAGCTTTCTTT.

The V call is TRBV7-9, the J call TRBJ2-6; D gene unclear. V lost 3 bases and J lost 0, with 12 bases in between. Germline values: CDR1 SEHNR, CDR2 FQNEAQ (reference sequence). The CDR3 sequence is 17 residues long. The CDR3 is CASSFAGTLSGANVLTF. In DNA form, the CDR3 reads TGTGCCAGCAGCTTTGCAGGTACCCTCTCTGGGGCCAACGTCCTGACTTTC.

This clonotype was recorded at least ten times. As DNA, the CDR3 is TGTGCCACCAGTGATCTTCGAGTTGGCACCGGGGAGCTGTTTTTT. Translation gives CATSDLRVGTGELFF. This chain links TRBV24-1 with TRBJ2-2; no firm D call. With 3 bases removed from V and 4 bases from J, the gap between germline ends came to 11 bases. The CDR3 is 15 residues long. Germline-derived CDR1 and CDR2 are KGHDR and SFDVKD.

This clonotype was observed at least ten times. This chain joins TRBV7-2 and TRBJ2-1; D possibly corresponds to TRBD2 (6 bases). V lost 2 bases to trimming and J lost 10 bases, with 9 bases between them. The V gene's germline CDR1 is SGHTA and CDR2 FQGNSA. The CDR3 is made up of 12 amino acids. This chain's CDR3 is CASSLRGGEQFF. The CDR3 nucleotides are TGTGCCAGCAGCTTAAGGGGAGGCGAGCAGTTCTTC.

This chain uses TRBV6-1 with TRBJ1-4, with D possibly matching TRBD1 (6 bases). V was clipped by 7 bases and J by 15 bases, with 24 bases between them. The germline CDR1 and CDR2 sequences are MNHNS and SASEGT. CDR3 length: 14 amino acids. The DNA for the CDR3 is TGTGCCAGCACCCGGGACAAAGACCTATCGTGGGTGTTTTTT. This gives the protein CASTRDKDLSWVFF.

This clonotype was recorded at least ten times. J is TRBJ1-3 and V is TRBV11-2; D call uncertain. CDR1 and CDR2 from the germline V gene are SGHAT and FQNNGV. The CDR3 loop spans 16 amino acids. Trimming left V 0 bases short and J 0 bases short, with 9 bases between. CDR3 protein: CASSLEVPGSGNTIYF. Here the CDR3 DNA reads TGTGCCAGCAGCTTAGAGGTTCCAGGCTCTGGAAACACCATATATTTT.

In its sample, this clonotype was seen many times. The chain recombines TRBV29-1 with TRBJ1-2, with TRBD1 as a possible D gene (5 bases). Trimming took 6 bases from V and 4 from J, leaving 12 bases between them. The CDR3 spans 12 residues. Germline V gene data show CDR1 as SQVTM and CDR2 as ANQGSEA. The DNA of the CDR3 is TGCAGCGTGGCGGGACGGTTCTATGGCTACACCTTC. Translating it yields CSVAGRFYGYTF. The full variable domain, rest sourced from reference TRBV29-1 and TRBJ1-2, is SAVISQKPSRDICQRGTSLTIQCQVDSQVTMMFWYRQQPGQSLTLIATANQGSEATYESGFVIDKFPISRPNLTFSTLTVSNMSPEDSSIYLCSVAGRFYGYTFGSGTRLTVV.

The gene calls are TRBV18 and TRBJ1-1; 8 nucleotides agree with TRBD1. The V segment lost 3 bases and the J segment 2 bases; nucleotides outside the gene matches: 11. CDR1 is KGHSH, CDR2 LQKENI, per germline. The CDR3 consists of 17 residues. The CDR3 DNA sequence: TGTGCCAGCTCACCTGTTCCAGGGGGCTTGGGTAACACTGAAGCTTTCTTT. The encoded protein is CASSPVPGGLGNTEAFF.